This TCR beta chain was identified in a study of blood T cell repertoires in COVID-19 (TCRdb year 2020). Broadly, across the study: The collaborator samples originated in the United States, Italy and Spain and spanned the acute and convalescent phases of COVID-19. A freely available public database, intended as a resource for researchers studying the immune response to SARS-CoV-2, is where the repertoires were released. The dataset comprised deeply sampled blood TCRbeta repertoires from subjects exposed to, actively infected with, or recovered from COVID-19. The samples were drawn from two sources: the first 160 participants of the ongoing ImmuneRACE study, and some 1,300 subjects contributed by 6 global collaborators. Where available, HLA class I and class II types were obtained from metadata supplied by the sample provider rather than from assay-based typing. Sample metadata almost always included a de-identified subject ID, COVID-19 status, age in years and sex. The prospective study material was composed of cDNA or gDNA derived from T cells, B-cell-depleted T cells, or PBMCs.

This clone was counted between two and nine times. This receptor's antigen is unknown. There are no base qualities to consult, and no much larger clone falls within one base. On the study overall, not on this receptor specifically: The quantity of clinical and demographic metadata differed by source and by participant and was supplied without curation.

The immunoSEQ Assay, a bias-controlled multiplex PCR, was used to amplify TCRbeta CDR3 regions from genomic DNA. The published analysis was carried out like this. The number of nucleated cells in each sample was estimated from the amplification of reference gene primers within the assay. To quantify the absolute abundance of each unique TCRbeta CDR3 rearrangement, sequence reads were collapsed and filtered. For each sample, productive Simpson clonality was calculated by taking the square root of Simpson's diversity index across productive rearrangements. TCRdb stores this immuneACCESS table with in-frame sequences only. Part of the clones is absent; in the studies checked, under half of the shortfall reflects unresolved V genes, and no reason is known for the rest. V, J and clone size derive from that table, while D and trimming were established from the DNA sequence. The sample yields 250,000 or so clones; 70% to 90% were counted once. The ten largest clones take up about 1.3% of the sample.

The collaborating institutions used their own protocols to collect whole blood in K2EDTA tubes. For TCRbeta analysis, collaborators shipped samples in one of three forms: frozen whole blood, isolated PBMCs, or DNA extracted from either of those sample types. Deletion took 5 bases off V and 5 bases off J, with a span of 13 bases between the germline ends. For CDR1 and CDR2, the germline V gene (reference sequence) lists SEHNR and FQNEAQ. CDR3 length: 13 amino acids, cysteine to phenylalanine. The sequence is cut down to CDR3 DNA, 39 bases in frame from base 1. The chain uses TRBV7-9 and TRBJ2-7; no D gene can be assigned with confidence. Sequencing was performed on peripheral blood. The receptor was isolated from an elderly man with acute or convalescent COVID-19. The CDR3 here reads CASSRRDSNEQYF. The nucleotide sequence is given as TGTGCCAGCAGCCGTCGAGACTCAAACGAGCAGTACTTC.